What follows is one T cell receptor beta chain and its context. Its target antigen remains unknown. Nothing much larger sits one base from this clone, and base qualities are not available. TCRbeta CDR3 regions were amplified from genomic DNA using the immunoSEQ Assay, a bias-controlled multiplex PCR. The paper's processing steps were these. The number of nucleated cells in each sample was estimated by amplification of reference gene primers within the assay. Sequence reads were collapsed and filtered to measure the absolute abundance of every unique TCRbeta CDR3 rearrangement. Productive Simpson clonality was computed per sample as the square root of Simpson's diversity index over productive rearrangements. The clones in this table, taken by TCRdb from immuneACCESS, are in-frame only. Not every clone is retained; where verified, under half of the shortfall comes from an unresolved V gene, and the cause of the rest is unknown. V, J and clone size reflect that table, while D and trimming were determined from the DNA. The sample table records some 220,000 clones; 70% to 85% of these occur just once. The ten largest clones represent 9.7% of the sample.

The CDR3 numbers 13 residues from cysteine through phenylalanine. The DNA shown is the 39-base CDR3, in frame from base 1. Trimming accounts for 2 bases at V and 3 bases at J, while the number of junction bases matched to no gene is 0. The data were taken from a study of blood T cell repertoires in COVID-19 (dated by TCRdb to 2020 to 2021). About the investigation overall: The collaborator samples originated in the United States, Italy and Spain and spanned the acute and convalescent phases of COVID-19. The material from the prospective study consisted of cDNA or gDNA derived from T cells, B-cell-depleted T cells, or PBMCs. The dataset comprised deeply sampled blood TCRbeta repertoires from subjects exposed to, actively infected with, or recovered from COVID-19. The repertoires were released in a freely available public database meant as a resource for research on the immune response to SARS-CoV-2. Samples came from the ongoing ImmuneRACE study (first 160 participants) plus 1,254 subjects from 6 global collaborators. A de-identified subject ID, COVID-19 status, age in years and sex were almost always included in the sample metadata. Where HLA class I and class II types were available, the types were taken from metadata supplied by the sample provider, not from assay-based typing. What the study reported, not specific to this receptor: The amount of clinical and demographic metadata varied by source and participant and was provided uncurated.

Each collaborating institution followed its own protocols to collect whole blood in K2EDTA tubes. Collaborator samples were shipped for TCRbeta analysis as frozen whole blood, isolated PBMCs, or DNA extracted from either sample type. The V and J segments used are TRBV12-3 or TRBV12-4 and TRBJ2-5, with 7 middle bases fitting TRBD1. The receptor comes from a man aged 50-60 years with active or convalescent COVID-19. Sequences were obtained from peripheral blood. The CDR3 amino acid sequence is: CASSLQGEETQYF. The DNA reads as follows: TGTGCCAGCAGTTTACAGGGGGAAGAGACCCAGTACTTC.